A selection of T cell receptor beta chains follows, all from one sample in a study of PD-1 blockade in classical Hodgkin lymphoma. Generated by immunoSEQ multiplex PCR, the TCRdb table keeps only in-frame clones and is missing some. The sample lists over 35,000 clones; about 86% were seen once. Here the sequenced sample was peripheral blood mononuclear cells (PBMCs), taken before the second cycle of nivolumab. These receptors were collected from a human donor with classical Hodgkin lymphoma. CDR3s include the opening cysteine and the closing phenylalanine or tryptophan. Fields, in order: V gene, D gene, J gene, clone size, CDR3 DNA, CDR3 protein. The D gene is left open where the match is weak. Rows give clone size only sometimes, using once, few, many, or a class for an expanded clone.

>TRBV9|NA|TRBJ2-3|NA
TGTGCCAGCAGCGTAGGTGGGGTTACGGTCACAGATACGCAGTATTTT
CASSVGGVTVTDTQYF
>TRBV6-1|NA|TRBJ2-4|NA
TGTGCCAGCAGTGAAGCAAGTCCAAACATTCAGTACTTC
CASSEASPNIQYF
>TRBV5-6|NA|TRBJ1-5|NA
TGTGCCAGCAGCTTTCAGGATTTTAGCAATCAGCCCCAGCATTTT
CASSFQDFSNQPQHF
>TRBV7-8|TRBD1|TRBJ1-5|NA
TGTGCCAGCAGCGCCAATCGGACAGGGGGACAGCCCCAGCATTTT
CASSANRTGGQPQHF
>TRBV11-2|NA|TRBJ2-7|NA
TGTGCCAGCAGCCTCGGCGACGAGCAGTACTTC
CASSLGDEQYF
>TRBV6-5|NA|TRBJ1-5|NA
TGTGCCAGCAGCCTGACACGGGATAGAAATCAGCCCCAGCATTTT
CASSLTRDRNQPQHF
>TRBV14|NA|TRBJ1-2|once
TGTGCCAGCAGCCCGCTTCTGAACTATGGCTACACCTTC
CASSPLLNYGYTF
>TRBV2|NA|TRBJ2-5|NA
TGTGCCAGCAGCCCCACAGGGAGGCAGACCCAGTACTTC
CASSPTGRQTQYF
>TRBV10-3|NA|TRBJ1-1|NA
TGTGCCATCAGTGAGCCGGGGCAGACGAACACTGAAGCTTTCTTT
CAISEPGQTNTEAFF
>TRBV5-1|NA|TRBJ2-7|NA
TGCGCCAGCAGCTTGGCCCCTACAGGTTCGGACGAGCAGTACTTC
CASSLAPTGSDEQYF
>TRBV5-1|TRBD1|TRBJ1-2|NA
TGCGCCAGCAGCTTGGTGGTGAACAGGGGAGGAGATGGCTACACCTTC
CASSLVVNRGGDGYTF
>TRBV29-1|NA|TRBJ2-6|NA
TGCAGCGTTGGGTCCGGGGGCACTGGGGCCAACGTCCTGACTTTC
CSVGSGGTGANVLTF
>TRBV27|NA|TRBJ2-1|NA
TGTGCCAGCAGTCCAGACCCCTCCTACAATGAGCAGTTCTTC
CASSPDPSYNEQFF
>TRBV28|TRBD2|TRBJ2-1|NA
TGTGCCAGCAGTTTAGTAGCGGGACTTTCCTCCTACAATGAGCAGTTCTTC
CASSLVAGLSSYNEQFF
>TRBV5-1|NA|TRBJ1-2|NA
TGCGCCAGCAGCTTGCGTACGCAAGCGCCAGATGGCTACACCTTC
CASSLRTQAPDGYTF
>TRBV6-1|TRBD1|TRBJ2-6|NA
TGTGCCAGCAGTGACAGGGGGCTAGGGGCCAACGTCCTGACTTTC
CASSDRGLGANVLTF
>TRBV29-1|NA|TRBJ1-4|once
TGCAGCGTTGTACAGGGAACTAATGAAAAACTGTTTTTT
CSVVQGTNEKLFF
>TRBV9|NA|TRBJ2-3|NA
TGTGCCAGCAGCGTAGGAATACCAGATACGCAGTATTTT
CASSVGIPDTQYF
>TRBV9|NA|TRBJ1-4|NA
TGTGCCAGCAGCGTAGCCCCCGTGCCTGCAACTAATGAAAAACTGTTTTTT
CASSVAPVPATNEKLFF
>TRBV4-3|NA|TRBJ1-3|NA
TGCGCCAGCAGCCAAGAGGCAGCGAGCTCTGGAAACACCATATATTTT
CASSQEAASSGNTIYF
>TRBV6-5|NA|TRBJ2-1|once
TGTGCCAGCAGTTATAGGGACATCTCCTACAATGAGCAGTTCTTC
CASSYRDISYNEQFF
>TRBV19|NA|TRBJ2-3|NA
TGTGCCAGTAGTATGTCAGGGGCTAGCACAGATACGCAGTATTTT
CASSMSGASTDTQYF
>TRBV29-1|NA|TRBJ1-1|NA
TGCAGCGGCCAGATAGACACTGAAGCTTTCTTT
CSGQIDTEAFF
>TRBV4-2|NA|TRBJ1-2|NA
TGTGCCAGCAGCCAAGATGCGTCTGGCTACACCTTC
CASSQDASGYTF
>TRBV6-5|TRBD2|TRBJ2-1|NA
TGTGCCAGCCGCCCTAGCGGTTTGAGGGGTGAGCAGTTCTTC
CASRPSGLRGEQFF
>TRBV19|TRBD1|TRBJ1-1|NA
TGTGCCAGTACAATTTCGGGACAGGGGAGGGCTGAAGCTTTCTTT
CASTISGQGRAEAFF
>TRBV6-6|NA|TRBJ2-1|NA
TGTGCCAGCAGTTACGCAGGGGAGGGCAATGAGCAGTTCTTC
CASSYAGEGNEQFF
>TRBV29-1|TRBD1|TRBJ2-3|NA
TGCAGCGCTCCAATACAGGGGGTGGCTACAGATACGCAGTATTTT
CSAPIQGVATDTQYF
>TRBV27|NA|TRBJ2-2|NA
TGTGCCAGCAGTTTATCGGCCTATCACACCGGGGAGCTGTTTTTT
CASSLSAYHTGELFF
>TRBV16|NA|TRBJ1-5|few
TGTGCCAGCAGCCAATGGGGGGGGCGAAGCAATCAGCCCCAGCATTTT
CASSQWGGRSNQPQHF
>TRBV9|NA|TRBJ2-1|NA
TGTGCCACCAACCCAGGGGGGGCTTGGCATGAGCAGTTCTTC
CATNPGGAWHEQFF
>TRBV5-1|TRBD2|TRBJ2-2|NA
TGCGCCAGCAGCGGTACCCTAGCGGGGGGGCCCAGGGAGCTGTTTTTT
CASSGTLAGGPRELFF
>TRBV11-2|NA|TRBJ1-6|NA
TGTGCCAGCAGCTTAGGCGGCCCTCGGGGTTCACCCCTCCACTTT
CASSLGGPRGSPLHF
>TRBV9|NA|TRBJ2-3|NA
TGTGCCAGCAGCGTAGCGGGGGCTCCCGCAGATACGCAGTATTTT
CASSVAGAPADTQYF
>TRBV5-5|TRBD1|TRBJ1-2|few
TGTGCCAGCAGCCACACCGGGACAGGGTTAAACTATGGCTACACCTTC
CASSHTGTGLNYGYTF
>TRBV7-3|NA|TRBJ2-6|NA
TGTGCCAGCAGCCTCGCTTGGCAGGCTGGGGCCAACGTCCTGACTTTC
CASSLAWQAGANVLTF
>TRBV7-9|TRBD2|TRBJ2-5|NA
TGTGCCAGCAGCTTAGTGGCCGGGGGGGTAGAGACCCAGTACTTC
CASSLVAGGVETQYF
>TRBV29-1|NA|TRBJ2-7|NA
TGCAGCGTTGAGACGAGCTACGAGCAGTACTTC
CSVETSYEQYF
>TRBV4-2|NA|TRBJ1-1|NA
TGTGCCAGCAGCCAAGACCTGGGGGGCACTGAAGCTTTCTTT
CASSQDLGGTEAFF
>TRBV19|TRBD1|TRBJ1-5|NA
TGTGCCAGTAGTACGGGACAGGGGATTTCGAATCAGCCCCAGCATTTT
CASSTGQGISNQPQHF
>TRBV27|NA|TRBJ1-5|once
TGTGCCAGCAGTATCAGGGGAAATAGCAATCAGCCCCAGCATTTT
CASSIRGNSNQPQHF
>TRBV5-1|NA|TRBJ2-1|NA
TGCGCCAGCAGCCCGACCACCCACCTTGAAATCGACAATGAGCAGTTCTTC
CASSPTTHLEIDNEQFF
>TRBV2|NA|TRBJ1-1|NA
TGTGCCAGCAGTCGGGCAGGGACGAACACTGAAGCTTTCTTT
CASSRAGTNTEAFF
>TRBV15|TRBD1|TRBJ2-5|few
TGTGCCACCAGCAGTCGCTTACTAAATACAGGGGGCGAAGAGACCCAGTACTTC
CATSSRLLNTGGEETQYF
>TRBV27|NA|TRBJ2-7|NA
TGTGCCAGCAGTCCATCGGTCGCAGAGGGGGCCTACGAGCAGTACTTC
CASSPSVAEGAYEQYF
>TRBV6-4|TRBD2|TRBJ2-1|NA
TGTGCCAGCAGTGACGATACTAGCGGGCACAATGAGCAGTTCTTC
CASSDDTSGHNEQFF